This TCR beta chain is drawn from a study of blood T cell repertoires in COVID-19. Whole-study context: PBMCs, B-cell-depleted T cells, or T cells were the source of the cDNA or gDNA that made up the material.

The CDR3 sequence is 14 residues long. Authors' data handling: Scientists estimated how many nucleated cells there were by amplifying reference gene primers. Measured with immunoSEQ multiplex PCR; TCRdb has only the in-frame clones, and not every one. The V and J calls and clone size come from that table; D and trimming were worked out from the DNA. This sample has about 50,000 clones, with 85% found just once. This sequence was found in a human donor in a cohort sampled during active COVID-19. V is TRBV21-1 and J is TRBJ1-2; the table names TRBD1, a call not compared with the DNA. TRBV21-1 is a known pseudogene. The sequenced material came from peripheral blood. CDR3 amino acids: CASSKVGRGKGYTF. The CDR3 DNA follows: TGTGCCAGCAGCAAAGTCGGCAGGGGGAAAGGCTACACCTTC.